One and the same sample provided the 28 T cell receptor beta chains below, sequenced in a study of memory CD4+ T cells and cytomegalovirus serostatus. Produced via immunoSEQ multiplex PCR; TCRdb's table is partial and in-frame only. The sample shows about 25,000 clones, over 70% of them seen only once. Single viable CD3+CD4+CD8-CD45RO+ cells were sorted as the memory CD4+ T cells. Sample: memory CD4+ T cells from blood. Every receptor here comes from an adult in good health and CMV-seronegative.

This clone was recorded a few times. V gene TRBV30 combines with J gene TRBJ1-4; 7 bases map to TRBD1. The V gene's germline CDR1 is GTSNPN and CDR2 SVGIG (reference sequence). The J segment lost 4 bases and the V segment lost 3 bases, leaving 8 bases of the junction unmatched. CDR3 length: 15 amino acids. This CDR3 is CAWSVFGTVNEKLFF. CDR3 in DNA: TGTGCCTGGAGCGTTTTTGGGACAGTTAATGAAAAACTGTTTTTT.

This clone was counted once. V usage is TRBV7-6 and J usage is TRBJ2-5, with 8 bases fitting TRBD2. The length of the CDR3 is 15 residues. V trimming: 5 bases; J trimming: 1 base; junction bases outside the gene matches: 6. Germline V gene lookup returns CDR1 SGHVS and CDR2 FNYEAQ. Here the CDR3 reads CASSPGGGIQETQYF. The DNA of the CDR3 is TGTGCCAGCAGCCCCGGGGGGGGTATCCAAGAGACCCAGTACTTC.

The chain employs TRBV11-2 and TRBJ1-6, with a weak D call TRBD1 (6 bases). This CDR3 is 15 amino acids long. V was shortened by 2 bases and J by 6 bases, with 11 bases between the two germline ends. Germline lookup yields CDR1 SGHAT and CDR2 FQNNGV. The CDR3 region has the DNA TGTGCCAGCAGCTTAACCGGACAGCTTAATTCACCCCTCCACTTT. Translated: CASSLTGQLNSPLHF.

In nucleotides, the CDR3 is TGTGCCAGCAGCCCTAGGAGGGCAGATACGCAGTATTTT. It yields the protein CASSPRRADTQYF. This rearrangement joins TRBV7-2 to TRBJ2-3; D perhaps matches TRBD2 (6 bases). Looked up from germline, CDR1 is SGHTA and CDR2 is FQGNSA. This CDR3 region has 13 residues. Trimming took off 5 bases at V and 4 bases at J, with 10 bases between the two ends.

The rearrangement joins TRBV7-2 to TRBJ2-1, with D perhaps matching TRBD2 (5 bases). CDR1 and CDR2 (germline): SGHTA, FQGNSA. Deletions cut 5 bases from V and 8 bases from J, with 16 bases between. The CDR3 consists of 14 residues. The CDR3 sequence is CASSEGVRVHEQFF. The CDR3 DNA reads TGTGCCAGCAGCGAGGGAGTACGGGTCCATGAGCAGTTCTTC.

The chain joins TRBV21-1 to TRBJ1-1; TRBD1 was called by the table and not checked on the DNA. TRBV21-1 is assigned pseudogene status. This CDR3 has 13 residues. CDR3 nucleotide sequence: TGTGCCAGGGATATTCAGGGGGACACTGAAGCTTTCTTT. It yields the protein CARDIQGDTEAFF.

The genes are TRBV18 and TRBJ2-3; D gene ambiguous. Looked up from germline, CDR1 is KGHSH and CDR2 is LQKENI. The CDR3 spans 13 residues. The V end lost 4 bases, the J end lost 0 bases, and 5 bases lay between the germline ends. The CDR3 sequence is CASSLPSTDTQYF. The CDR3 DNA follows: TGTGCCAGCTCACTTCCTAGCACAGATACGCAGTATTTT.

The chain employs TRBV7-8 and TRBJ1-1; 10 bases map to TRBD1. V trimming: 3 bases; J trimming: 5 bases; junction bases outside the gene matches: 6. The germline V gene encodes CDR1 SGHVS and CDR2 FQNEAQ. This CDR3 is 15 amino acids long. DNA of the CDR3: TGTGCCAGCAGCTTGGGACAGGGGAGGAGGACTGAAGCTTTCTTT. Translated: CASSLGQGRRTEAFF.

V is TRBV2 and J is TRBJ2-1, with D possibly being TRBD2 (6 bases). This CDR3 has 18 residues. Trimming took 2 bases from V and 0 from J, leaving 17 bases between them. Germline-derived CDR1 and CDR2 are SNHLY and FYNNEI. This chain's CDR3 is CASSEWSGYVGSYNEQFF. CDR3 nucleotides: TGTGCCAGCAGTGAATGGAGCGGGTACGTCGGCTCCTACAATGAGCAGTTCTTC.

The chain couples TRBV4-1 to TRBJ1-5, with TRBD1 identical over 10 bases. Germline-derived CDR1 and CDR2 are MGHRA and YSYEKL. The CDR3 covers 14 residues. J lost 3 bases, V lost 6 bases, and 2 bases had no gene match. CDR3: CASRGQGINQPQHF. In DNA form, the CDR3 reads TGCGCCAGCAGGGGACAGGGGATCAATCAGCCCCAGCATTTT.

The chain carries TRBV19 and TRBJ2-6; weak D call: TRBD1 (6 bases). Germline CDR1 is LNHDA and CDR2 is SQIVND (reference sequence). This CDR3 is 16 amino acids long. V dropped 4 bases and J dropped 2 bases, with 12 bases sitting between them. The CDR3 DNA reads TGTGCCAGTAGTACCAGGGGTAGAGCTGGGGCCAACGTCCTGACTTTC. Encoded protein: CASSTRGRAGANVLTF.

This clone occurred once. The rearrangement joins TRBV7-2 to TRBJ2-3; D is uncertain. CDR1 and CDR2 from the germline V gene are SGHTA and FQGNSA. V gave up 8 bases and J gave up 0 bases, with 9 bases separating them. This CDR3 has 13 amino acids. The CDR3, as DNA: TGTGCCAGCGGGGAAATTAGCACAGATACGCAGTATTTT. Encoded protein: CASGEISTDTQYF.

This chain joins TRBV19 and TRBJ2-5; D possibly corresponds to TRBD1 (6 bases). The CDR3 length is 14 residues. V lost 5 bases and J lost 4, with 14 bases in between. The V gene's germline CDR1 is LNHDA and CDR2 SQIVND (reference sequence). The CDR3 sequence: CASSPTQGPETQYF. CDR3 in DNA: TGTGCCAGTAGTCCAACGCAGGGGCCAGAGACCCAGTACTTC.

The chain joins TRBV6-5 to TRBJ1-1; a possible D gene is TRBD1 (5 bases). The V gene's germline CDR1 is MNHEY and CDR2 SVGAGI. V was trimmed by 2 bases and J by 1 base, leaving 8 bases between them. CDR3 length: 14 residues. The CDR3 nucleotides read TGTGCCAGCAGTTACGGGGGACCGAACACTGAAGCTTTCTTT. It specifies CASSYGGPNTEAFF.

This clone was seen a few times. The chain recombines TRBV7-8 with TRBJ1-6, with D perhaps TRBD1 (5 bases). The CDR3 totals 14 residues. V lost 3 bases, J lost 11 bases, and 14 bases lay in between. Germline values: CDR1 SGHVS, CDR2 FQNEAQ. CDR3 nucleotides: TGTGCCAGCAGCTTCGAAGGGGCCAGGGCACCCCTCCACTTT. Translated: CASSFEGARAPLHF.

V and J are TRBV19 and TRBJ1-6, with D unclear. The V end was cut by 8 bases, the J end by 7 bases, with 6 bases between. Germline CDR1 reads LNHDA; CDR2 reads SQIVND (reference sequence). The CDR3 covers 11 residues. The CDR3 protein is CASGRNSPLHF. The CDR3, as DNA: TGTGCCAGTGGCAGAAATTCACCCCTCCACTTT.

The chain couples TRBV20-1 to TRBJ2-5; no reliable D call. Germline-derived CDR1 and CDR2 are DFQATT and SNEGSKA (reference sequence). Trimming left V 5 bases short and J 4 bases short, with 5 bases between. This CDR3 region has 10 residues. The CDR3 region has the DNA TGCAGTGCTTTGGGAGAGACCCAGTACTTC. Amino acid sequence: CSALGETQYF.

The V and J genes are TRBV9 and TRBJ1-2; TRBD1 might be the D (5 bases). CDR1 SGDLS and CDR2 YYNGEE come from the germline V gene. The germline V and J ends were trimmed by 2 bases and 4 bases, with 15 bases remaining between them. The CDR3 has 15 residues. CDR3: CASSVGGGFSYGYTF. In DNA form, the CDR3 reads TGTGCCAGCAGCGTGGGGGGGGGTTTTTCCTATGGCTACACCTTC.

V gene TRBV19 combines with J gene TRBJ1-5; tentative D call: TRBD1 (6 bases). The CDR3 consists of 15 residues. V gave up 7 bases and J gave up 0 bases, with 13 bases separating them. Per the germline V gene, CDR1 is LNHDA and CDR2 is SQIVND (reference sequence). This CDR3 reads CASKQGGGSNQPQHF. Written as DNA, the CDR3 is TGTGCCAGTAAACAGGGAGGGGGTAGCAATCAGCCCCAGCATTTT.

The CDR3 DNA is TGCAGTGCTGCCGCTGGGGCCCAGCATTTT. This sequence encodes CSAAAGAQHF. J is TRBJ1-5 and V is TRBV20-1; the D is unclear. Germline CDR1 and CDR2: DFQATT and SNEGSKA (reference sequence). V was pared by 5 bases and J by 11 bases, with 10 bases between. The CDR3 is 10 residues long.

The V gene is TRBV7-9, the J gene TRBJ2-5; no reliable D call. Deletions cut 1 base from V and 8 bases from J, with 14 bases between. Germline V gives CDR1 SEHNR, CDR2 FQNEAQ (reference sequence). The CDR3 spans 14 residues. CDR3 sequence: CASSLDSSRETQYF. In DNA form, the CDR3 reads TGTGCCAGCAGCTTAGACAGTTCGAGAGAAACCCAGTACTTC.

This chain connects TRBV5-8 to TRBJ1-1; D uncertain. Germline V gene sequence: CDR1 SGHTS, CDR2 YDEGEE. The CDR3 loop spans 13 amino acids. V lost 0 bases and J lost 5, with 8 bases in between. The CDR3 sequence: CASSLAKKTEAFF. The CDR3 region has the DNA TGTGCCAGCAGCTTGGCCAAGAAGACTGAAGCTTTCTTT.

The chain recombines TRBV6-5 with TRBJ1-5; D is perhaps TRBD1 (6 bases). This CDR3 spans 13 amino acids. Germline CDR1 MNHEY, CDR2 SVGAGI. Trimming stripped 7 bases from V and 9 bases from J, with 16 bases between. The CDR3 loop is CASTDEGGPPQHF. In nucleotides, the CDR3 is TGTGCCAGCACCGACGAAGGGGGTCCGCCCCAGCATTTT.

In its sample, this clone was seen a few times. This rearrangement joins TRBV4-1 to TRBJ2-7; 7 bases align to TRBD1. Germline values: CDR1 MGHRA, CDR2 YSYEKL. V was pared by 4 bases and J by 3 bases, with 6 bases of the junction left unmatched. CDR3 length equals 14 residues. CDR3 sequence: CASSRETGSYEQYF. CDR3 coding DNA: TGCGCCAGCAGCCGGGAGACAGGGAGCTACGAGCAGTACTTC.

This chain connects TRBV30 to TRBJ1-6, with 7 bases that match TRBD1. The germline V gene has CDR1 GTSNPN and CDR2 SVGIG (reference sequence). The junction had 7 bases not matched to a gene; V was cut back by 4 bases and J by 7 bases. The CDR3 has 14 residues. CDR3 sequence: CAWMGGQLNSPLHF. The CDR3, as DNA: TGTGCCTGGATGGGGGGACAGTTAAATTCACCCCTCCACTTT.

The V gene is TRBV5-4, the J gene TRBJ1-5; D not resolved. V dropped 0 bases and J dropped 1 base, with 5 bases sitting between them. The CDR3 length is 14 residues. Germline values: CDR1 SGHNT, CDR2 YYREEE (reference sequence). In nucleotides, the CDR3 is TGTGCCAGCAGCTTGGACCTAAGCAATCAGCCCCAGCATTTT. Protein: CASSLDLSNQPQHF.

V usage is TRBV28 and J usage is TRBJ1-2; TRBD1 matches at 9 bases. Germline V CDR1 and CDR2: MDHEN, SYDVKM. V lost 3 bases to trimming and J lost 8 bases; unmatched junction nucleotides: 7. The CDR3 sequence is 14 residues long. The CDR3, as DNA: TGTGCCAGCAGTTTGGGGGGGACAGGGTGGGGCTACACCTTC. Its translation is CASSLGGTGWGYTF.

The chain links TRBV28 to TRBJ1-2, with TRBD1 matching 7 bases. With 5 bases clipped from V and 2 bases from J, the junction kept 14 bases outside the gene matches. Germline loops: CDR1 MDHEN, CDR2 SYDVKM. The CDR3 length is 17 residues. The CDR3 reads CASSHMPGQWGNYGYTF. The CDR3 bases are TGTGCCAGCAGTCATATGCCGGGACAGTGGGGAAACTATGGCTACACCTTC.